This T cell receptor beta chain was captured in a study of T cell repertoires in cytomegalovirus infection. At the level of the study: It can be stated that public TCR beta signatures indicated CMV infection as well as a matching HLA type.

TCRdb redid the calling of the reads with MiXCR, one entry per CDR3 protein. Here the sample spans about 150,000 distinct CDR3 sequences, less than 25% being singletons. General study results and limits: Cumulative frequency of public TCR beta families picked out carriers of CMV plus the relevant HLA.

The sample holds many counts of this clonotype. The antigen is unknown. This clonotype was sampled from a human donor in good health (CMV status not recorded). Some clones in this sample may be carry-over from other donors' samples. The sequenced sample was PBMCs.

CDR3 coding DNA: TGTGCCAGCAGTTATTCAGAGAGCTCCTACAATGAGCAGTTCTTC. This codes for CASSYSESSYNEQFF. This chain uses TRBV7-9 with TRBJ2-1; D remains ambiguous. The germline gives CDR1 SEHNR, CDR2 FQNEAQ (reference sequence). Trimming took off 6 bases at V and 0 bases at J, with 12 bases between the two ends. CDR3 length: 15 amino acids.